This TCR beta chain was sequenced during a study of CD8 T cells in Susac syndrome. Sequencing of TCR beta was performed on blood CD8+ and CD4+ T cells. Negative isolation was used for CD8+ and CD4+ T cells and FACS enrichment for TEMRA cells. The RNA input was about 0.45 to 1 ug, and it was reverse transcribed with random hexamers. Using its own MiXCR run on the immunoSEQ multiplex PCR reads, TCRdb lists one record per CDR3 protein. Of 190,000 or so distinct CDR3 sequences detected, over 90% appear once; the ten largest clones hold around 0.076%. The trim removed 5 bases at V and 1 base at J, leaving 8 bases unmatched. This CDR3 contains 17 residues. CDR1 is LGHDT, CDR2 YNNKEL, per germline (reference sequence).

The clonotype originates from a human donor with multiple sclerosis. The V call is TRBV3-1, the J call TRBJ2-6, with TRBD1 matching 7 bases. Sequencing used CD4+ T cells from PBMCs. The DNA for the CDR3 is TGTGCCAGCAGCTCCATCGACAGGGAGTCTGGGGCCAACGTCCTGACTTTC. Its translation: CASSSIDRESGANVLTF.